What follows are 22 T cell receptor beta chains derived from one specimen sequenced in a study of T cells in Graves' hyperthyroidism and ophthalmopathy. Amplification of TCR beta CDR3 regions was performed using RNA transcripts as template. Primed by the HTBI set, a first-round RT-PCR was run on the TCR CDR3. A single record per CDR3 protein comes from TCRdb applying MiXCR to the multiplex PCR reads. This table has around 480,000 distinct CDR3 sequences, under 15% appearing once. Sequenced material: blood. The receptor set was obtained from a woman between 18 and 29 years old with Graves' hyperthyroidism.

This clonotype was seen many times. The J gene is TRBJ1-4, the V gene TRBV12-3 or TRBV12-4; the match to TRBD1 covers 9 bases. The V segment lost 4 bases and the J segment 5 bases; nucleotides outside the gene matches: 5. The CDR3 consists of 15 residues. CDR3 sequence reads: CASSSRDRVNEKLFF. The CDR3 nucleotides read TGTGCCAGCAGTTCACGGGACAGGGTGAATGAAAAACTGTTTTTT.

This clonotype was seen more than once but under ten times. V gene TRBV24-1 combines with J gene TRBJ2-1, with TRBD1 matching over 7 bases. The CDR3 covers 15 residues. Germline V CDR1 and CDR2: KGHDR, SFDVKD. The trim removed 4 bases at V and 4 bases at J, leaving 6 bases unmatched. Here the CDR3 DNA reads TGTGCCACCAGTGAGAGCTCAGGGGGTTACAATGAGCAGTTCTTC. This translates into CATSESSGGYNEQFF.

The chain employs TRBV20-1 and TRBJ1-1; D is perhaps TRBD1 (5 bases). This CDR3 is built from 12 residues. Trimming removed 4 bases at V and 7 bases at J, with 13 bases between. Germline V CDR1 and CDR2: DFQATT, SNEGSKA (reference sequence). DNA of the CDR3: TGCAGTGCTACCGATCAGGGCGATGAAGCTTTCTTT. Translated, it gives CSATDQGDEAFF.

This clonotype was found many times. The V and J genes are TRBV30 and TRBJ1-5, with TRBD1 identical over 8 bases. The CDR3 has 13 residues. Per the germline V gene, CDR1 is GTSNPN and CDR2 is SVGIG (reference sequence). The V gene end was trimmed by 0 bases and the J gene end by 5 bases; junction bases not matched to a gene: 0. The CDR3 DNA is TGTGCCTGGAGTGTACAGGGGGATCAGCCCCAGCATTTT. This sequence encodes CAWSVQGDQPQHF. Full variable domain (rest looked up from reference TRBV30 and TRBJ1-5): SQTIHQWPATLVQPVGSPLSLECTVEGTSNPNLYWYRQAAGRGLQLLFYSVGIGQISSEVPQNLSASRPQDRQFILSSKKLLLSDSGFYLCAWSVQGDQPQHFGDGTRLSIL.

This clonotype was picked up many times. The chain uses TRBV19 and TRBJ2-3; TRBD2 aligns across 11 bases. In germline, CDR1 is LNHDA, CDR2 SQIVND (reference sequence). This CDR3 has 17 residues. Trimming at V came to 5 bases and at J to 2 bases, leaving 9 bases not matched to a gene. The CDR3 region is CASSPSTSGIITDTQYF. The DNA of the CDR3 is TGTGCCAGTAGTCCATCGACTAGCGGGATCATCACAGATACGCAGTATTTT.

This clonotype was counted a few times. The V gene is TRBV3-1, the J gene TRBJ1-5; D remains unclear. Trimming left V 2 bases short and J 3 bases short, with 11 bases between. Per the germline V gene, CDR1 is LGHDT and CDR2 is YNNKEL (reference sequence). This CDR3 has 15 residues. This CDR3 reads CASSQFGQVNQPQHF. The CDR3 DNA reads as TGTGCCAGCAGCCAATTCGGTCAGGTCAATCAGCCCCAGCATTTT. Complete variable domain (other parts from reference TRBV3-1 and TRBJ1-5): DTAVSQTPKYLVTQMGNDKSIKCEQNLGHDTMYWYKQDSKKFLKIMFSYNNKELIINETVPNRFSPKSPDKAHLNLHINSLELGDSAVYFCASSQFGQVNQPQHFGDGTRLSIL.

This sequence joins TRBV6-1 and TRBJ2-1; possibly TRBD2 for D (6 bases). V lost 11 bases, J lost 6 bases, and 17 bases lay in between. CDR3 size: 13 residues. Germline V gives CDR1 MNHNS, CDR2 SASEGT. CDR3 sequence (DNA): TGTGCCTGCGCCCAGGGAGGATCCAATGAGCAGTTCTTC. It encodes CACAQGGSNEQFF.

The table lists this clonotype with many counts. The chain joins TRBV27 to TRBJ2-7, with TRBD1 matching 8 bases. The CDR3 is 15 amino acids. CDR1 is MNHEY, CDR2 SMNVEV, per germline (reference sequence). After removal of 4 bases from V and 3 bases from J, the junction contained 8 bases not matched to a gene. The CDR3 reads CASSSQGANVYEQYF. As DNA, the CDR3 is TGTGCCAGCAGTTCGCAGGGGGCTAATGTCTACGAGCAGTACTTC.

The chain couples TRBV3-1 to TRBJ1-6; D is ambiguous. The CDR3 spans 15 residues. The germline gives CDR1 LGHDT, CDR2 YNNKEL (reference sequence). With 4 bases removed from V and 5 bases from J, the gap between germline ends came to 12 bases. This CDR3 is CASSLLWPNNSPLHF. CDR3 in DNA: TGTGCCAGCAGCCTCCTTTGGCCTAATAATTCACCCCTCCACTTT. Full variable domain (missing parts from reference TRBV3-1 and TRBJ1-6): DTAVSQTPKYLVTQMGNDKSIKCEQNLGHDTMYWYKQDSKKFLKIMFSYNNKELIINETVPNRFSPKSPDKAHLNLHINSLELGDSAVYFCASSLLWPNNSPLHFGNGTRLTVT.

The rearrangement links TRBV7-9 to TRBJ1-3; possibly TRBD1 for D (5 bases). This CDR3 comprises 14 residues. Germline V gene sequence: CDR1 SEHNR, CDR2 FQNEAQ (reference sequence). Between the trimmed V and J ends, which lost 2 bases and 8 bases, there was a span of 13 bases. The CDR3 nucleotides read TGTGCCAGCAGCTTATGGGGGGAAAGTGACACCATATATTTT. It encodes CASSLWGESDTIYF.

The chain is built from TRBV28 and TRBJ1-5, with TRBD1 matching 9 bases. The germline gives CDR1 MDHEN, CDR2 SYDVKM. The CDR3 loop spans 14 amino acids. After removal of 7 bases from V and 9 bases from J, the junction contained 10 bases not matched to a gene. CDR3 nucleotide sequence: TGTGCCAGCAAACCGGGACAGGGCTCAGGGCCCCAGCATTTT. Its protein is CASKPGQGSGPQHF.

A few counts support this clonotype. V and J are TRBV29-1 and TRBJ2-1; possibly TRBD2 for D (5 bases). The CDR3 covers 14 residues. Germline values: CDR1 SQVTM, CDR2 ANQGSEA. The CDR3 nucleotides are TGCACATTCTCCCGGGGTGACACCTACAATGAGCAGTTCTTC. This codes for CTFSRGDTYNEQFF.

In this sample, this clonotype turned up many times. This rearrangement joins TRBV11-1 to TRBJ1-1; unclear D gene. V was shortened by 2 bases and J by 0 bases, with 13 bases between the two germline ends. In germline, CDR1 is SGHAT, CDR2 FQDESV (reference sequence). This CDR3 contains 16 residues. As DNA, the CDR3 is TGTGCCAGCAGCTTATATCCGACGGGCTTGAACACTGAAGCTTTCTTT. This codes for CASSLYPTGLNTEAFF. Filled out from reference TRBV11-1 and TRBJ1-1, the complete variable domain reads EAEVAQSPRYKITEKSQAVAFWCDPISGHATLYWYRQILGQGPELLVQFQDESVVDDSQLPKDRFSAERLKGVDSTLKIQPAELGDSAMYLCASSLYPTGLNTEAFFGQGTRLTVV.

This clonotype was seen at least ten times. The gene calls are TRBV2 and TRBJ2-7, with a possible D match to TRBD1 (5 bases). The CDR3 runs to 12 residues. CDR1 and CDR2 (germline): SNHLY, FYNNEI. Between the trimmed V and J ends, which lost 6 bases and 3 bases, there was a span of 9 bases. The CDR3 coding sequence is TGTGCCAGCAGGCAGGGATTCTACGAGCAGTACTTC. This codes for CASRQGFYEQYF.

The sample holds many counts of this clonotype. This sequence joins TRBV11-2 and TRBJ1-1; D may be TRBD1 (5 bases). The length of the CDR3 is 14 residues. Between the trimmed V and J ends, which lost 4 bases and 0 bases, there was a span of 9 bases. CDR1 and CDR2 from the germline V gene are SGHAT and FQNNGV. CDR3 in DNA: TGTGCCAGCAGCTCACAGGTACTGAACACTGAAGCTTTCTTT. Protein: CASSSQVLNTEAFF.

Written as DNA, the CDR3 is TGTGCCAGCAGCTTAGAGGGAGTCTGGGAGACCCAGTACTTC. Translating it yields CASSLEGVWETQYF. J is TRBJ2-5 and V is TRBV7-9; D may be TRBD2 (5 bases). Deletions cut 1 base from V and 5 bases from J, with 11 bases between. There are 14 residues in the CDR3. Germline CDR1 is SEHNR and CDR2 is FQNEAQ (reference sequence). Supplemented by reference TRBV7-9 and TRBJ2-5, the full variable domain reads DTGVSQNPRHKITKRGQNVTFRCDPISEHNRLYWYRQTLGQGPEFLTYFQNEAQLEKSRLLSDRFSAERPKGSFSTLEIQRTEQGDSAMYLCASSLEGVWETQYFGPGTRLLVL.

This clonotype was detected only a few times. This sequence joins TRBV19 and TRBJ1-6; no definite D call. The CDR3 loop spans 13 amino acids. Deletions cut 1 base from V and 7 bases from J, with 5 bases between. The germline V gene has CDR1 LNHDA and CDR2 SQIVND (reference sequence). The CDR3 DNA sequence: TGTGCCAGTAGTATAGGGGTCAATTCACCCCTCCACTTT. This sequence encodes CASSIGVNSPLHF. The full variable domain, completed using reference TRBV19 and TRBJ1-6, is DGGITQSPKYLFRKEGQNVTLSCEQNLNHDAMYWYRQDPGQGLRLIYYSQIVNDFQKGDIAEGYSVSREKKESFPLTVTSAQKNPTAFYLCASSIGVNSPLHFGNGTRLTVT.

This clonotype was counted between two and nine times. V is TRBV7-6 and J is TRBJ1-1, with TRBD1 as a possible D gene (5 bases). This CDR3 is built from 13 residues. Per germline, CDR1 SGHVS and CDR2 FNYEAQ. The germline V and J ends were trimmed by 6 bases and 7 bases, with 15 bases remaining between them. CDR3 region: CASSRVPQGEAFF. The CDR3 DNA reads TGTGCCAGCAGTCGGGTACCTCAGGGTGAAGCTTTCTTT.

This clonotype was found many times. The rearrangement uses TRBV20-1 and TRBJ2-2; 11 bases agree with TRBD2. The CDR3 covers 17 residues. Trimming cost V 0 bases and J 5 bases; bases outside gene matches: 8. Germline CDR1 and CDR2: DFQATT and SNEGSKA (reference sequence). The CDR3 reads CSARDPGLAGGTGELFF. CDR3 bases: TGCAGTGCTAGAGATCCTGGTTTAGCGGGAGGGACCGGGGAGCTGTTTTTT.

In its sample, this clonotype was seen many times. The CDR3 DNA follows: TGTGCCAGCAGTTTTCTGGACAGGGGTACTCAGCCCCAGCATTTT. Translating it yields CASSFLDRGTQPQHF. The J gene is TRBJ1-5, the V gene TRBV12-3 or TRBV12-4; TRBD1 matches at 9 bases. The CDR3 has 15 amino acids. V shed 3 bases, J shed 6 bases, and the junction held 6 bases outside the gene matches.

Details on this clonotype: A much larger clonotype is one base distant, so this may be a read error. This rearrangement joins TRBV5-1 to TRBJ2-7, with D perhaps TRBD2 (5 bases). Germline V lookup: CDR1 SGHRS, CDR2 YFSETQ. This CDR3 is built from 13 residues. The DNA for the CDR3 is TGCGCCAACAGCTTCGGAAGCGGCTACGAGCAGTACTTC. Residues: CANSFGSGYEQYF.

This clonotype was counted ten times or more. The CDR3 DNA reads TGTGCCAGCTCACCAACTCTAGCGGTTTCCACAGATACGCAGTATTTT. This gives the protein CASSPTLAVSTDTQYF. This rearrangement joins TRBV18 to TRBJ2-3; 7 positions match TRBD2. The V gene end was trimmed by 2 bases and the J gene end by 2 bases; junction bases not matched to a gene: 7. From germline, CDR1 is KGHSH and CDR2 LQKENI. The CDR3 has 16 amino acids. Complete variable domain (other parts from reference TRBV18 and TRBJ2-3): NAGVMQNPRHLVRRRGQEARLRCSPMKGHSHVYWYRQLPEEGLKFMVYLQKENIIDESGMPKERFSAEFPKEGPSILRIQQVVRGDSAAYFCASSPTLAVSTDTQYFGPGTRLTVL.